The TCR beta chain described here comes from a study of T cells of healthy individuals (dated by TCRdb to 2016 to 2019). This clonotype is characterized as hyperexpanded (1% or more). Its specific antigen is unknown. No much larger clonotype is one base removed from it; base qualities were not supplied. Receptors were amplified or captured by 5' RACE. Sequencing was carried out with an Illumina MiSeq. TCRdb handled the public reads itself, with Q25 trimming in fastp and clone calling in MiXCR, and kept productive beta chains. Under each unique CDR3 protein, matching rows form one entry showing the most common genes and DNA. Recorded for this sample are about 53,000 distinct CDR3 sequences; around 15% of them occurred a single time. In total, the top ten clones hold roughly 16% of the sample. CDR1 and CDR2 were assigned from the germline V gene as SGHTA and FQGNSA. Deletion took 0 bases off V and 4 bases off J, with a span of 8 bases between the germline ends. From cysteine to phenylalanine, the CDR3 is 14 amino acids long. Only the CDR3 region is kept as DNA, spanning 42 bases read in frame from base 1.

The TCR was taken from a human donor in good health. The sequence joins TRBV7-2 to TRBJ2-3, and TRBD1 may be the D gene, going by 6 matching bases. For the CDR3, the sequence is CASSLAGGADTQYF. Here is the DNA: TGTGCCAGCAGCTTAGCAGGGGGAGCAGATACGCAGTATTTT.